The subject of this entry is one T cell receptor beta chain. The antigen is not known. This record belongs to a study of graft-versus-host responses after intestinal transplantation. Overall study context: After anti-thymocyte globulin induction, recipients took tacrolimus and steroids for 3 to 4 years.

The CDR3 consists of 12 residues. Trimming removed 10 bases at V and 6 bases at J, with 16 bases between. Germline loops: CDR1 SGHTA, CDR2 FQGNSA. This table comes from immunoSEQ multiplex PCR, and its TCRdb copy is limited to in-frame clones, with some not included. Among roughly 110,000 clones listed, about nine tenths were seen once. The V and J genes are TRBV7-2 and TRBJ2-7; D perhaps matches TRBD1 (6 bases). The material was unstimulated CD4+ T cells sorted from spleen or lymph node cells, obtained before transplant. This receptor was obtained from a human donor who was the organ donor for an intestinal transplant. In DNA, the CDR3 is TGTGCCACCTCAGGGGTCGGGTCCGAGCAGTACTTC. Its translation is CATSGVGSEQYF.